The TCR beta chain described here comes from a study of blood T cell repertoires in COVID-19. Across the study: COVID-19 samples collected from the United States, Italy and Spain covered acute and convalescent phases. The analysed material was cDNA or gDNA that came from T cells, B-cell-depleted T cells, or PBMCs.

Trimming removed 2 bases from V and 2 bases from J; junction bases left unmatched: 8. The CDR3 consists of 16 residues. Germline values: CDR1 MNHEY, CDR2 SVGAGI. Only one count was recorded for this clone. Data came from immunoSEQ multiplex PCR; TCRdb stores just in-frame clones and leaves some out. The sample contains over 100,000 clones, 81% of which appear only once. The rearrangement links TRBV6-5 to TRBJ1-2, with 7 bases aligning to TRBD1. What was sequenced was peripheral blood. This clonotype originated in a woman aged 55-70 years with active or convalescent COVID-19. This chain's CDR3 is CASSYRETQGNYGYTF. In nucleotides, the CDR3 is TGTGCCAGCAGTTACCGGGAGACACAGGGGAACTATGGCTACACCTTC.